The 30 T cell receptor beta chains below come from one sample, sequenced in a study of blood T cell repertoires in COVID-19 (dated by TCRdb to 2020 to 2021). Receptors were amplified or captured by the immunoSEQ multiplex PCR assay. TCRdb took this table from immuneACCESS and kept in-frame rearrangements with V and J called. Such tables lack part of the clones; where checked against another copy, unresolved V genes explain under half of the gap, and the rest is unexplained. In this sample the table shows fewer than 200,000 clones, roughly 85% of which occur a single time. The top ten clones comprise less than 30% of the sample. The specimen was peripheral blood. The receptors here all came from a woman between 65 and 79 years old with acute or convalescent COVID-19.

The chain recombines TRBV6-2 or TRBV6-3 with TRBJ1-6; D unresolved. The CDR3 is 13 residues long. The V end was cut by 7 bases, the J end by 11 bases, with 15 bases between. Germline V gene sequence: CDR1 MNHEY, CDR2 SVGEGT. The CDR3 is CASTPAGLPPLHF. CDR3 in DNA: TGTGCCAGCACCCCGGCGGGGTTGCCACCCCTCCACTTT.

This sequence joins TRBV19 and TRBJ1-3; D unclear. Germline CDR1 LNHDA, CDR2 SQIVND (reference sequence). This CDR3 comprises 14 residues. V dropped 10 bases and J dropped 0 bases, with 13 bases sitting between them. CDR3 DNA sequence: TGTGCCACCATTTCACGCGGCTCTGGAAACACCATATATTTT. Translation gives CATISRGSGNTIYF.

This clone has just one count. The rearrangement links TRBV18 to TRBJ1-6; 9 bases agree with TRBD1. CDR3 length: 16 amino acids. Per the germline V gene, CDR1 is KGHSH and CDR2 is LQKENI. With 6 bases clipped from V and 7 bases from J, the junction kept 10 bases outside the gene matches. DNA for the CDR3: TGTGCCAGCTCCACAGAACTGGACAGGGGAAATTCACCCCTCCACTTT. This sequence encodes CASSTELDRGNSPLHF.

This chain joins TRBV29-1 and TRBJ2-3; no firm D call. Looked up from germline, CDR1 is SQVTM and CDR2 is ANQGSEA. Trimming took 2 bases from V and 6 from J, leaving 9 bases between them. This CDR3 is built from 12 residues. CDR3 region: CSVESSRDTQYF. CDR3 DNA sequence: TGCAGCGTTGAATCCTCCAGGGATACGCAGTATTTT.

V and J are TRBV18 and TRBJ1-1; 10 bases align to TRBD1. CDR3 length equals 17 residues. J lost 1 base, V lost 6 bases, and 11 bases had no gene match. Germline CDR1 KGHSH, CDR2 LQKENI. CDR3 sequence reads: CASSVRQGALGNTEAFF. The CDR3 DNA sequence: TGTGCCAGCTCCGTACGACAGGGGGCGCTTGGGAACACTGAAGCTTTCTTT.

This chain uses TRBV6-5 with TRBJ2-7; 7 nucleotides align to TRBD2. The trim removed 6 bases at V and 2 bases at J, leaving 10 bases unmatched. Germline values: CDR1 MNHEY, CDR2 SVGAGI. The CDR3 length is 15 residues. The CDR3 DNA reads TGTGCCAGCAGCGCCTCTAGCGGCCTCACCTACGAGCAGTACTTC. Translation gives CASSASSGLTYEQYF.

The chain has TRBV6-5 and TRBJ1-1, with 7 bases aligning to TRBD1. J gave up 4 bases and V 4 bases, and 9 bases lay outside the gene matches. CDR3 length: 15 residues. Germline CDR1 MNHEY, CDR2 SVGAGI. CDR3 coding DNA: TGTGCCAGCAGTTCATTAACAGGGGTGGGCACTGAAGCTTTCTTT. Translated, it gives CASSSLTGVGTEAFF.

This sequence joins TRBV25-1 and TRBJ1-1, with D tentatively TRBD1 (6 bases). With 6 bases removed from V and 5 bases from J, the gap between germline ends came to 19 bases. CDR1 is MGHDK and CDR2 is SYGVNS in the germline V gene. The CDR3 is 15 residues long. The CDR3 is CASSGGLSHGTEAFF. The CDR3 DNA is TGTGCCAGCAGCGGGGGGCTCAGTCATGGTACTGAAGCTTTCTTT.

This clone was counted a few times. The chain uses TRBV9 and TRBJ2-1; D may be TRBD2 (6 bases). Trimming left V 0 bases short and J 5 bases short, with 15 bases between. CDR1 and CDR2 from the germline V gene are SGDLS and YYNGEE. The CDR3 runs to 16 residues. CDR3 amino acids: CASSVDPGSIHNEQFF. CDR3 DNA sequence: TGTGCCAGCAGCGTAGATCCCGGGAGTATCCACAATGAGCAGTTCTTC.

CDR3 DNA sequence: TGCGCCAGCAGCCATTCGGGGGTACAGGACACTGAAGCTTTCTTT. Translated, it gives CASSHSGVQDTEAFF. The J gene is TRBJ1-1, the V gene TRBV5-1, with D perhaps TRBD1 (5 bases). The CDR3 is 15 residues long. Germline CDR1 is SGHRS and CDR2 is YFSETQ. Trimming pared 4 bases from V and 3 bases from J, leaving 16 bases between.

The chain is built from TRBV3-1 (or the pseudogene TRBV3-2) and TRBJ2-3; 7 bases are a match to TRBD1. The CDR3 loop spans 17 amino acids. The germline V gene encodes CDR1 LGHDT and CDR2 YNNKEL (reference sequence). The junction had 16 bases not matched to a gene; V was cut back by 6 bases and J by 4 bases. Here the CDR3 reads CASSPTTGAGGADTQYF. The CDR3 nucleotides are TGTGCCAGCAGTCCCACTACAGGGGCCGGTGGCGCAGATACGCAGTATTTT.

J is TRBJ1-6 and V is TRBV5-8; 7 nucleotides line up with TRBD1. Germline V lookup: CDR1 SGHTS, CDR2 YDEGEE. The CDR3 totals 17 residues. J was trimmed by 0 bases and V by 0 bases; bases with no gene match: 3. The CDR3 sequence: CASSLGQGSSYNSPLHF. CDR3 sequence (DNA): TGTGCCAGCAGCTTGGGACAGGGAAGCTCCTATAATTCACCCCTCCACTTT.

On this clone: Distinct nucleotide sequences in the sample also encode this CDR3. This sequence joins TRBV5-1 and TRBJ1-2; 11 positions match TRBD1. The CDR3 has 15 amino acids. Germline V gene data show CDR1 as SGHRS and CDR2 as YFSETQ. V dropped 5 bases and J dropped 4; count of bases not matched to a gene: 7. The CDR3 is CASRPGTGGTYGYTF. CDR3 in DNA: TGCGCCAGCAGACCCGGGACAGGGGGTACCTATGGCTACACCTTC.

This clone was counted between two and nine times. The V call is TRBV7-3, the J call TRBJ2-2; TRBD1 matches at 8 bases. Germline trimming cut 5 bases from V and 1 base from J; bases unmatched to any gene: 3. The CDR3 spans 15 residues. Germline assignment: CDR1 SGHTA and CDR2 FQGTGA. The CDR3: CASSIGTGNTGELFF. The CDR3 DNA reads TGTGCCAGCAGCATCGGGACAGGGAACACCGGGGAGCTGTTTTTT.

The chain is built from TRBV6-1 and TRBJ2-3; 8 bases align to TRBD1. CDR3 length: 15 residues. The V segment lost 2 bases and the J segment 11 bases; nucleotides outside the gene matches: 12. In germline, CDR1 is MNHNS, CDR2 SASEGT. Here the CDR3 reads CASSERDGQGQRQYF. The CDR3 nucleotides are TGTGCCAGCAGTGAACGGGATGGACAGGGTCAGAGGCAGTATTTT.

The table lists this clone with a few counts. The V gene is TRBV14, the J gene TRBJ2-1; maybe TRBD2 (6 bases). Trimming pared 2 bases from V and 7 bases from J, leaving 15 bases between. Germline V gene data show CDR1 as SGHDN and CDR2 as FVKESK. The CDR3 length is 15 residues. DNA of the CDR3: TGTGCCAGCAGCCAATGGGAGGAGGGGTGGAATGAGCAGTTCTTC. It specifies CASSQWEEGWNEQFF.

This clone was observed a few times. The chain joins TRBV18 to TRBJ2-7, with 9 bases fitting TRBD1. Per germline, CDR1 KGHSH and CDR2 LQKENI. After removal of 5 bases from V and 3 bases from J, the junction contained 8 bases not matched to a gene. The CDR3 sequence is 15 residues long. CDR3 bases: TGTGCCAGCTCAAAACCGGGACAGGGCCGCTACGAGCAGTACTTC. It codes for CASSKPGQGRYEQYF.

For the CDR3, the DNA is TGTGCCAGCAGTCAGACAGCCTTAGCCAAAAACATTCAGTACTTC. Translation gives CASSQTALAKNIQYF. The J gene is TRBJ2-4, the V gene TRBV6-5, with a possible D match to TRBD1 (5 bases). The germline V gene encodes CDR1 MNHEY and CDR2 SVGAGI. This CDR3 is built from 15 residues. The V and J ends lost 5 bases and 0 bases respectively, with 11 bases between them.

V is TRBV7-9 and J is TRBJ2-3; a possible D gene is TRBD1 (6 bases). This CDR3 region has 15 residues. Trimming took 5 bases from V and 4 from J, leaving 16 bases between them. The germline V gene encodes CDR1 SEHNR and CDR2 FQNEAQ (reference sequence). The CDR3 bases are TGTGCCAGCAGCACAGGGTTATTGGTACCAGATACGCAGTATTTT. Translating it yields CASSTGLLVPDTQYF.

This clone was observed once. The V call is TRBV7-3, the J call TRBJ2-5; possibly TRBD1 for D (5 bases). The CDR3 consists of 16 residues. From germline, CDR1 is SGHTA and CDR2 FQGTGA. V was trimmed by 5 bases and J by 0 bases, leaving 16 bases between them. The CDR3 DNA reads TGTGCCAGCAGCCCTCGGACCCCAGGGAACCAAGAGACCCAGTACTTC. Residues: CASSPRTPGNQETQYF.

The sample holds a few counts of this clone. CDR3 protein: CASSLTSTGNTIYF. Written as DNA, the CDR3 is TGTGCCAGCAGCTTGACAAGTACTGGAAACACCATATATTTT. This sequence joins TRBV7-3 and TRBJ1-3; no reliable D call. V lost 3 bases, J lost 2 bases, and 8 bases lay in between. The V gene's germline CDR1 is SGHTA and CDR2 FQGTGA. The CDR3 has 14 residues. Full variable domain (rest looked up from reference TRBV7-3 and TRBJ1-3): GAGVSQTPSNKVTEKGKYVELRCDPISGHTALYWYRQSLGQGPEFLIYFQGTGAADDSGLPNDRFFAVRPEGSVSTLKIQRTERGDSAVYLCASSLTSTGNTIYFGEGSWLTVV.

This chain joins TRBV19 and TRBJ2-5, with 9 positions matching TRBD2. This CDR3 has 15 residues. V was pared by 3 bases and J by 5 bases, with 7 bases of the junction left unmatched. Germline CDR1 and CDR2: LNHDA and SQIVND (reference sequence). Written as DNA, the CDR3 is TGTGCCAGTAGTATCGGCGGGAGGGCTGGGGAGACCCAGTACTTC. Residues: CASSIGGRAGETQYF. The full variable domain, its missing parts supplied by reference TRBV19 and TRBJ2-5, is DGGITQSPKYLFRKEGQNVTLSCEQNLNHDAMYWYRQDPGQGLRLIYYSQIVNDFQKGDIAEGYSVSREKKESFPLTVTSAQKNPTAFYLCASSIGGRAGETQYFGPGTRLLVL.

This sequence joins TRBV3-1 (or the pseudogene TRBV3-2) and TRBJ2-1, with 10 bases matching TRBD1. The CDR3 spans 15 residues. The V gene end was trimmed by 3 bases and the J gene end by 8 bases; junction bases not matched to a gene: 7. In germline, CDR1 is LGHDT, CDR2 YNNKEL (reference sequence). CDR3 in DNA: TGTGCCAGCAGCCAGAGGACAGGGGGTCTAGATGAGCAGTTCTTC. As protein: CASSQRTGGLDEQFF.

This clone came up once. The chain has TRBV10-3 and TRBJ1-2, with D maybe TRBD1 (5 bases). Germline-derived CDR1 and CDR2 are ENHRY and SYGVKD. Trimming removed 6 bases at V and 2 bases at J, with 10 bases between. The CDR3 extends over 13 amino acids. This CDR3 is CAISREGNYGYTF. CDR3 in DNA: TGTGCCATCAGCAGGGAGGGGAACTATGGCTACACCTTC.

The V call is TRBV9, the J call TRBJ1-6; a possible D gene is TRBD1 (5 bases). Germline CDR1 reads SGDLS; CDR2 reads YYNGEE. There are 14 residues in the CDR3. V was cut by 3 bases and J by 10 bases, with 14 bases left in between. The CDR3, as DNA: TGTGCCAGCAGCGGTGCCCAGGGTGGGTCACCCCTCCACTTT. Protein sequence: CASSGAQGGSPLHF.

This clone was picked up one time. This CDR3 is CASSWATSGAQETQYF. The DNA for the CDR3 is TGTGCCAGCAGCTGGGCCACTAGCGGGGCACAAGAGACCCAGTACTTC. The gene calls are TRBV5-8 and TRBJ2-5, with 10 bases lining up with TRBD2. Germline loops: CDR1 SGHTS, CDR2 YDEGEE. The CDR3 has 16 amino acids. Trimming took 3 bases from V and 2 from J; bases not matched to a gene: 7.

A few counts support this clone. The chain employs TRBV29-1 and TRBJ1-1; D is uncertain. The germline V and J ends were trimmed by 6 bases and 1 base, with 12 bases remaining between them. Germline loops: CDR1 SQVTM, CDR2 ANQGSEA. The CDR3 loop spans 13 amino acids. As DNA, the CDR3 is TGCAGCGTCACGGGGTTCAGGAACACTGAAGCTTTCTTT. Amino acids: CSVTGFRNTEAFF.

The V and J genes are TRBV28 and TRBJ1-4, with a weak D call TRBD1 (6 bases). Germline V CDR1 and CDR2: MDHEN, SYDVKM. V was cut by 6 bases and J by 2 bases, with 13 bases left in between. The length of the CDR3 is 15 residues. CDR3 protein: CASRGQTGTNEKLFF. The CDR3 coding sequence is TGTGCCAGCAGAGGGCAAACAGGGACTAATGAAAAACTGTTTTTT.

V is TRBV28 and J is TRBJ1-4, with D perhaps matching TRBD1 (6 bases). CDR3 size: 14 residues. Germline V lookup: CDR1 MDHEN, CDR2 SYDVKM. Deletions cut 7 bases from V and 6 bases from J, with 15 bases between. The chain's CDR3 is CASTSRGAYEKLFF. CDR3 coding DNA: TGTGCCAGCACCTCGCGGGGGGCTTATGAAAAACTGTTTTTT.

This clone was picked up one time. The V and J genes are TRBV5-1 and TRBJ1-4; D not certain. V was shortened by 0 bases and J by 3 bases, with 15 bases between the two germline ends. Per germline, CDR1 SGHRS and CDR2 YFSETQ. This CDR3 region has 17 residues. CDR3 bases: TGCGCCAGCAGCTTGGAAGGAGGTCCTTGGGCTAATGAAAAACTGTTTTTT. Translated: CASSLEGGPWANEKLFF.